These 5 T cell receptor beta chains were all obtained from the same sample, sequenced in a study of memory CD4+ T cells and cytomegalovirus serostatus. Single viable CD3+CD4+CD8-CD45RO+ cells were sorted as the memory CD4+ T cells. The repertoire was sequenced with immunoSEQ multiplex PCR; TCRdb's copy has only in-frame clones and lacks some. The sample has around 44,000 clones, 60% to 85% seen once. The specimen was memory CD4+ T cells from blood. These receptors all come from an adult in good health and CMV-seronegative.

Of note for this clone: A read error may account for a junction end that differs from germline. V is TRBV28 and J is TRBJ2-7; weak D call: TRBD2 (6 bases). The germline V gene encodes CDR1 MDHEN and CDR2 SYDVKM. CDR3 length equals 14 residues. The CDR3 coding sequence is TGTGCCAGCAGTTTCCCGCGGGACTCCAACGAGCAGTACTTC. Encoded protein: CASSFPRDSNEQYF.

In this sample, this clone turned up a few times. The chain combines TRBV30 with TRBJ2-5; TRBD1 is a possible D gene (7 bases). Germline CDR1 and CDR2: GTSNPN and SVGIG (reference sequence). Trimming cost V 8 bases and J 2 bases, with 9 bases left between them. This CDR3 spans 11 amino acids. The CDR3 DNA is TGTGCCGCGGGACAGCAAGAGACCCAGTACTTC. This codes for CAAGQQETQYF.

The chain recombines TRBV12-5 with TRBJ2-3; unclear D gene. This CDR3 spans 14 amino acids. Germline V gives CDR1 LGHNT, CDR2 FRNRAP. V shed 6 bases and J shed 7 bases, with 17 bases lying between them. CDR3 sequence reads: CASGTDLEPNTQYF. The CDR3, as DNA: TGTGCTAGTGGGACGGATCTGGAACCCAATACGCAGTATTTT. Drawing the rest from reference TRBV12-5 and TRBJ2-3, the complete variable domain is DARVTQTPRHKVTEMGQEVTMRCQPILGHNTVFWYRQTMMQGLELLAYFRNRAPLDDSGMPKDRFSAEMPDATLATLKIQPSEPRDSAVYFCASGTDLEPNTQYFGPGTRLTVL.

V is TRBV10-3 and J is TRBJ2-5, with D possibly being TRBD1 or TRBD2 (5 bases each). Germline CDR1 reads ENHRY; CDR2 reads SYGVKD. Trimming shortened V by 4 bases and J by 2 bases, and 11 bases separated the two germline ends. This CDR3 has 14 amino acids. This chain's CDR3 is CAISGTGTQETQYF. The CDR3 DNA follows: TGTGCCATCAGTGGCACCGGGACGCAAGAGACCCAGTACTTC.

The CDR3 DNA reads TGTGCCAGCAGTAATTATGGGGGTAGCGGGAGTCTAGACGAGCAGTACTTC. This gives the protein CASSNYGGSGSLDEQYF. The chain employs TRBV25-1 and TRBJ2-7, with TRBD2 identical over 9 bases. CDR3 length: 17 amino acids. V trimming: 5 bases; J trimming: 5 bases; junction bases outside the gene matches: 16. CDR1 and CDR2 (germline): MGHDK, SYGVNS.